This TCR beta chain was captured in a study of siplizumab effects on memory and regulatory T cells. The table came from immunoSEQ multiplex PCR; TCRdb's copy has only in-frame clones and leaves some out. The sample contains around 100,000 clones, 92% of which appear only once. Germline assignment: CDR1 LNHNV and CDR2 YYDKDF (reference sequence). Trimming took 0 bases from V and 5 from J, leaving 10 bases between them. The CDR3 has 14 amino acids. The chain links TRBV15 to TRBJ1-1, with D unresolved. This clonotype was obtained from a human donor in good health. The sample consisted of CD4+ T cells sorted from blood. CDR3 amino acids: CATSRDLRNTEAFF. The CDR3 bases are TGTGCCACCAGCAGAGATCTGCGAAATACTGAAGCTTTCTTT.